Each of the 23 T cell receptor beta chains below was sequenced from the same sample in a study of cytomegalovirus exposure and HLA in healthy donors. PCR involved 60 Vbeta and 13 Jbeta primers. Profiling relied on immunoSEQ multiplex PCR, and the TCRdb table lists in-frame clones only, not all of them. Of 120,000 or so clones detected, 78% appear once; the ten largest clones hold 1% to 1.5%. The sample was PBMCs. Receptors were obtained from a woman in her thirties in good health and CMV-seronegative.

V gene TRBV19 combines with J gene TRBJ1-4; possible D gene TRBD1, 6 bases. The CDR3 contains 13 residues. Deletions cut 6 bases from V and 8 bases from J, with 13 bases between. The V gene's germline CDR1 is LNHDA and CDR2 SQIVND (reference sequence). Here the CDR3 DNA reads TGTGCCAGTAGGCCCGGGACAATAGAAAAACTGTTTTTT. Translation gives CASRPGTIEKLFF.

This rearrangement joins TRBV6-5 to TRBJ2-7; the match to TRBD1 covers 10 bases. CDR1 is MNHEY, CDR2 SVGAGI, per germline. V lost 0 bases, J lost 3 bases, and 5 bases stayed unmatched. CDR3 length: 16 residues. CDR3 residues: CASSYSGTGAGYEQYF. In DNA, the CDR3 is TGTGCCAGCAGTTACTCTGGGACAGGGGCTGGCTACGAGCAGTACTTC.

V usage is TRBV7-6 and J usage is TRBJ1-1; D might be TRBD1 (6 bases). The germline V and J ends were trimmed by 6 bases and 5 bases, with 13 bases remaining between them. This CDR3 spans 13 amino acids. CDR1 is SGHVS, CDR2 FNYEAQ, per germline. DNA of the CDR3: TGTGCCAGCAGTCCAGGGGTAGAAACTGAAGCTTTCTTT. It translates to CASSPGVETEAFF.

J is TRBJ1-2 and V is TRBV6-5; a possible D gene is TRBD1 (5 bases). The CDR3 has 13 amino acids. V dropped 0 bases and J dropped 6 bases, with 8 bases sitting between them. Looked up from germline, CDR1 is MNHEY and CDR2 is SVGAGI. CDR3 in DNA: TGTGCCAGCAGTTACTCGGCAGGGAATGGCTACACCTTC. Translating it yields CASSYSAGNGYTF.

The chain links TRBV9 to TRBJ1-1; the D gene is possibly TRBD1 (6 bases). Trimming took 2 bases from V and 1 from J, leaving 9 bases between them. The CDR3 covers 14 residues. Germline loops: CDR1 SGDLS, CDR2 YYNGEE. CDR3 nucleotides: TGTGCCAGCAGCGTGGGGGCCACGAACACTGAAGCTTTCTTT. This translates into CASSVGATNTEAFF.

This rearrangement joins TRBV19 to TRBJ2-4, with D possibly TRBD1 on 6 matching bases. The CDR3 consists of 13 residues. The germline V and J ends were trimmed by 3 bases and 6 bases, with 9 bases remaining between them. Germline assignment: CDR1 LNHDA and CDR2 SQIVND (reference sequence). The CDR3 protein is CASSISTGNIQYF. The CDR3 region has the DNA TGTGCCAGTAGTATTTCGACAGGAAACATTCAGTACTTC.

This clone was picked up a small number of times. This chain joins TRBV4-1 and TRBJ1-2; 9 positions match TRBD1. There are 16 residues in the CDR3. V shed 1 base and J 2 bases; nucleotides not matched to a gene: 5. Germline loops: CDR1 MGHRA, CDR2 YSYEKL. The CDR3 DNA sequence: TGCGCCAGCAGCCAAGTTTGGACAGGGGAAAACTATGGCTACACCTTC. Protein sequence: CASSQVWTGENYGYTF.

The CDR3 sequence: CASSLGADTGELFF. As DNA, the CDR3 is TGTGCCAGCAGCTTAGGGGCAGACACCGGGGAGCTGTTTTTT. V and J are TRBV7-6 and TRBJ2-2; no clear D. Per germline, CDR1 SGHVS and CDR2 FNYEAQ. Trimming took 1 base from V and 3 from J, leaving 6 bases between them. The length of the CDR3 is 14 residues.

This chain links TRBV4-1 with TRBJ2-2, with 8 bases identical to TRBD2. Per germline, CDR1 MGHRA and CDR2 YSYEKL. The CDR3 is 20 residues long. V dropped 0 bases and J dropped 6; count of bases not matched to a gene: 18. In DNA, the CDR3 is TGCGCCAGCAGCCAAGATGTGGCAAAAGAAGTGTCGGGAGGGGCCGGGGAGCTGTTTTTT. It specifies CASSQDVAKEVSGGAGELFF.

The gene calls are TRBV28 and TRBJ1-5; 8 bases fit TRBD1. The CDR3 runs 21 residues. Germline V gene data show CDR1 as MDHEN and CDR2 as SYDVKM. V shed 5 bases and J 5 bases; nucleotides not matched to a gene: 26. CDR3 DNA sequence: TGTGCCAGCAGTCAGATTACGACAGGGGCCAACAGATGGGAGTTCGATCAGCCCCAGCATTTT. Protein product: CASSQITTGANRWEFDQPQHF.

The CDR3 is CSVGQAMNTEAFF. Written as DNA, the CDR3 is TGCAGCGTCGGCCAGGCCATGAACACTGAAGCTTTCTTT. J is TRBJ1-1 and V is TRBV29-1; D is ambiguous. The CDR3 is 13 residues long. Between the trimmed V and J ends, which lost 6 bases and 0 bases, there was a span of 11 bases. Germline CDR1 is SQVTM and CDR2 is ANQGSEA. Looking up the rest from reference TRBV29-1 and TRBJ1-1 gives the full variable domain: SAVISQKPSRDICQRGTSLTIQCQVDSQVTMMFWYRQQPGQSLTLIATANQGSEATYESGFVIDKFPISRPNLTFSTLTVSNMSPEDSSIYLCSVGQAMNTEAFFGQGTRLTVV.

This chain links TRBV28 with TRBJ1-1, with 7 positions matching TRBD1. The CDR3 spans 12 residues. Per germline, CDR1 MDHEN and CDR2 SYDVKM. Trimming took 6 bases from V and 8 from J; bases not matched to a gene: 6. CDR3 nucleotide sequence: TGTGCCAGCAGGCCGGGACAGAAGGAAGCTTTCTTT. Translating it yields CASRPGQKEAFF.

About this clone: The same CDR3 arises from other DNA sequences in this sample as well. V usage is TRBV7-3 and J usage is TRBJ2-3; D is perhaps TRBD1 (5 bases). Germline CDR1 is SGHTA and CDR2 is FQGTGA. Trimming left V 4 bases short and J 3 bases short, with 5 bases between. The CDR3 runs 12 residues. The CDR3 DNA reads as TGTGCCAGCAGCTCAGGGACAGATACGCAGTATTTT. It is translated as CASSSGTDTQYF.

The chain is built from TRBV5-1 and TRBJ1-2, with 7 bases that match TRBD1. The V segment lost 4 bases and the J segment 3 bases; nucleotides outside the gene matches: 9. Germline V CDR1 and CDR2: SGHRS, YFSETQ. The CDR3 has 15 residues. CDR3 DNA sequence: TGCGCCAGCAGCAGTGACAGGGCCACTTACTATGGCTACACCTTC. Protein product: CASSSDRATYYGYTF.

The sample holds a few counts of this clone. The chain carries TRBV25-1 and TRBJ2-5; the match to TRBD2 covers 9 bases. Trimming took 4 bases from V and 2 from J; bases not matched to a gene: 8. The CDR3 is 16 residues long. CDR1 is MGHDK, CDR2 SYGVNS, per germline. CDR3 sequence: CASSVGAGGRQETQYF. CDR3 sequence (DNA): TGTGCCAGCAGTGTAGGAGCGGGAGGCAGGCAAGAGACCCAGTACTTC.

This clone was seen a handful of times. V and J are TRBV6-6 and TRBJ2-7, with 10 positions matching TRBD1. Losses at the gene ends were 6 bases for V and 5 bases for J; bases not matched to a gene: 10. The germline V gene encodes CDR1 MNHNY and CDR2 SVGAGI (reference sequence). The CDR3 is 15 amino acids. As DNA, the CDR3 is TGTGCCAGCAGCCGTCCGGGACAGGGGTTTAACGAGCAGTACTTC. It specifies CASSRPGQGFNEQYF.

The chain joins TRBV7-3 to TRBJ2-3; D might be TRBD2 (6 bases). The CDR3 extends over 15 amino acids. V lost 8 bases and J lost 0, with 15 bases in between. Per germline, CDR1 SGHTA and CDR2 FQGTGA. As DNA, the CDR3 is TGTGCCAGCTGCCGGGGGAACCCTAGCACAGATACGCAGTATTTT. Its translation is CASCRGNPSTDTQYF.

This clone has just one count. The chain's CDR3 is CASSQVPGGYGYTF. The CDR3 nucleotides are TGTGCCAGCAGCCAAGTTCCGGGGGGATATGGCTACACCTTC. This chain joins TRBV14 and TRBJ1-2, with D tentatively TRBD1 (5 bases). Germline V gene sequence: CDR1 SGHDN, CDR2 FVKESK. The CDR3 totals 14 residues. V gave up 1 base and J gave up 5 bases, with 11 bases separating them.

The rearrangement links TRBV2 to TRBJ2-5; D may be TRBD2 (6 bases). CDR3 length equals 16 residues. V lost 0 bases and J lost 1, with 12 bases in between. Germline CDR1 reads SNHLY; CDR2 reads FYNNEI. CDR3 DNA sequence: TGTGCCAGCAGTGAAGCGCTTCGGGGGTCCCAAGAGACCCAGTACTTC. Its translation: CASSEALRGSQETQYF. Full variable domain (rest looked up from reference TRBV2 and TRBJ2-5): EPEVTQTPSHQVTQMGQEVILRCVPISNHLYFYWYRQILGQKVEFLVSFYNNEISEKSEIFDDQFSVERPDGSNFTLKIRSTKLEDSAMYFCASSEALRGSQETQYFGPGTRLLVL.

The chain links TRBV19 to TRBJ2-1; 7 positions agree with TRBD1. Trimming removed 10 bases from V and 3 bases from J; junction bases left unmatched: 9. The CDR3 has 14 amino acids. Germline loops: CDR1 LNHDA, CDR2 SQIVND (reference sequence). Written as DNA, the CDR3 is TGTGCCACCGACCCGGGACAGTTCTACAATGAGCAGTTCTTC. Translating gives CATDPGQFYNEQFF.

This clone was recorded a few times. A read error is likely, as this CDR3 ends without the conserved phenylalanine or tryptophan. This chain uses TRBV28 with TRBJ1-1; possibly TRBD1 for D (5 bases). This CDR3 contains 12 residues. Germline CDR1 is MDHEN and CDR2 is SYDVKM. Trimming cost V 5 bases and J 7 bases, with 11 bases left between them. This chain's CDR3 is CASSITGIEAFV. CDR3 sequence (DNA): TGTGCCAGCAGTATCACAGGTATTGAAGCTTTCGTT.

This chain uses TRBV6-5 with TRBJ1-2; D unresolved. The CDR3 loop spans 13 amino acids. V was clipped by 4 bases and J by 0 bases, with 6 bases between them. Germline CDR1 MNHEY, CDR2 SVGAGI. The CDR3 reads CASSFAANYGYTF. The CDR3 DNA follows: TGTGCCAGCAGTTTTGCGGCTAACTATGGCTACACCTTC.

A remark on this clone: Relative to the germline gene, one junction end is altered; a read error may explain this. The rearrangement uses TRBV2 and TRBJ2-3, with 10 bases aligning to TRBD1. Germline V gene lookup returns CDR1 SNHLY and CDR2 FYNNEI. The CDR3 runs to 15 residues. The CDR3 is CASREVPGQGNTQYF. CDR3 DNA: TGTGCCAGCAGGGAAGTCCCGGGACAGGGGAATACGCAGTATTTT.